This T cell receptor (beta chain) was sequenced in a study of control samples from healthy donors and cancer patients. The CDR3 runs to 16 residues. With 7 bases clipped from V and 3 bases from J, the junction kept 8 bases outside the gene matches. Germline assignment: CDR1 MNHEY and CDR2 SMNVEV (reference sequence). This clone was seen a single time. This table comes from immunoSEQ multiplex PCR, and its TCRdb copy is limited to in-frame clones, with some not included. The profile shows around 120,000 clones, 93% of them singletons. This sequence was found in a man aged 30 to 39 in good health. The material sequenced was blood. This chain connects TRBV27 to TRBJ2-5; TRBD2 aligns across 13 bases. CDR3 region: CASTFTGLAGKETQYF. The DNA for the CDR3 is TGTGCCAGCACTTTTACGGGACTAGCGGGGAAAGAGACCCAGTACTTC.